The 10 T cell receptor beta chains below all came from one sample that was sequenced in a study of shared clonotypes between healthy human individuals. The repertoire was sequenced with immunoSEQ multiplex PCR; TCRdb's copy has only in-frame clones and lacks some. The repertoire consists of 850,000 to 1,100,000 clones, with about 72% occurring once and the leading ten covering 0.85% to 1%. The source material was memory CD4+ T cells from PBMCs. Subset noted: CD45RA-negative fraction. These receptor sequences come from a man younger than 35 in good health. Some clones in this sample may be carry-over from other donors' samples.

The V and J genes are TRBV7-9 and TRBJ2-1, with 11 nucleotides matching TRBD1. Germline V gives CDR1 SEHNR, CDR2 FQNEAQ (reference sequence). This CDR3 is built from 12 residues. V shed 8 bases, J shed 9 bases, and the junction held 3 bases outside the gene matches. This chain's CDR3 is CASVGQGAEQFF. CDR3 DNA: TGTGCCAGCGTCGGACAGGGGGCTGAGCAGTTCTTC. The whole variable domain, remainder taken from reference TRBV7-9 and TRBJ2-1, is DTGVSQNPRHKITKRGQNVTFRCDPISEHNRLYWYRQTLGQGPEFLTYFQNEAQLEKSRLLSDRFSAERPKGSFSTLEIQRTEQGDSAMYLCASVGQGAEQFFGPGTRLTVL.

This chain uses TRBV28 with TRBJ1-5; D possibly corresponds to TRBD1 (6 bases). Germline V gene lookup returns CDR1 MDHEN and CDR2 SYDVKM. V lost 2 bases to trimming and J lost 5 bases, with 19 bases between them. The CDR3 consists of 17 residues. For the CDR3, the DNA is TGTGCCAGCAGTTTACAACTCGGGACACCGAACTATCAGCCCCAGCATTTT. Translated: CASSLQLGTPNYQPQHF. The complete variable domain, with remaining parts taken from reference TRBV28 and TRBJ1-5, reads DVKVTQSSRYLVKRTGEKVFLECVQDMDHENMFWYRQDPGLGLRLIYFSYDVKMKEKGDIPEGYSVSREKKERFSLILESASTNQTSMYLCASSLQLGTPNYQPQHFGDGTRLSIL.

This clone was picked up a small number of times. The J gene is TRBJ2-1, the V gene TRBV9; 14 nucleotides align to TRBD2. V shed 3 bases, J shed 6 bases, and the junction held 11 bases outside the gene matches. This CDR3 has 18 residues. Germline-derived CDR1 and CDR2 are SGDLS and YYNGEE. DNA of the CDR3: TGTGCCAGCAGCGCCACGACTAGCGGGAGGGCCGGTAGCAATGAGCAGTTCTTC. Amino acid sequence: CASSATTSGRAGSNEQFF.

This clone showed up many times. This chain joins TRBV5-1 and TRBJ2-2; D unresolved. The CDR3 has 15 residues. V was clipped by 6 bases and J by 0 bases, with 12 bases between them. Germline assignment: CDR1 SGHRS and CDR2 YFSETQ. The CDR3: CASNLHSANTGELFF. In nucleotides, the CDR3 is TGCGCCAGCAATTTGCACAGCGCGAACACCGGGGAGCTGTTTTTT.

In this sample, this clone turned up a few times. This chain links TRBV6-5 with TRBJ1-1; D may be TRBD1 (6 bases). The CDR3 covers 11 residues. Trimming left V 8 bases short and J 5 bases short, with 9 bases between. Germline-derived CDR1 and CDR2 are MNHEY and SVGAGI. The DNA for the CDR3 is TGTGCCAGCGTCAGGGGTACTGAAGCTTTCTTT. Translated, it gives CASVRGTEAFF.

The J gene is TRBJ1-2, the V gene TRBV27, with D perhaps matching TRBD1 (5 bases). The germline V gene has CDR1 MNHEY and CDR2 SMNVEV (reference sequence). The CDR3 extends over 14 amino acids. V gave up 5 bases and J gave up 4 bases, with 14 bases separating them. The CDR3 region is CASSTGGAFYGYTF. CDR3 sequence (DNA): TGTGCCAGCAGTACGGGTGGGGCCTTCTATGGCTACACCTTC.

This clone was counted only a few times. This chain connects TRBV29-1 to TRBJ1-2; a weak D match, TRBD1 (5 bases). The germline V and J ends were trimmed by 4 bases and 8 bases, with 20 bases remaining between them. Germline loops: CDR1 SQVTM, CDR2 ANQGSEA. The CDR3 runs to 14 residues. CDR3 residues: CSVGGTTKLRGYTF. DNA of the CDR3: TGCAGCGTTGGTGGGACGACGAAGCTAAGGGGCTACACCTTC.

The J gene is TRBJ2-3, the V gene TRBV19; D is uncertain. Trimming took off 4 bases at V and 2 bases at J, with 10 bases between the two ends. There are 14 residues in the CDR3. CDR1 is LNHDA and CDR2 is SQIVND in the germline V gene (reference sequence). The DNA of the CDR3 is TGTGCCAGTAGTAGAGATCGGTTCACAGATACGCAGTATTTT. Protein sequence: CASSRDRFTDTQYF.

The V and J genes are TRBV18 and TRBJ2-1; D possibly corresponds to TRBD1 (6 bases). Trimming took 3 bases from V and 0 from J, leaving 9 bases between them. The germline CDR1 and CDR2 sequences are KGHSH and LQKENI. This CDR3 has 15 amino acids. DNA for the CDR3: TGTGCCAGCTCACCGCAGGGGAACTCCTACAATGAGCAGTTCTTC. It encodes CASSPQGNSYNEQFF.

This clone was observed a handful of times. Other nucleotide sequences from this sample produce the same CDR3. This chain joins TRBV5-1 and TRBJ1-1, with TRBD1 as a possible D gene (6 bases). This CDR3 spans 14 amino acids. CDR1 SGHRS and CDR2 YFSETQ come from the germline V gene. V was pared by 1 base and J by 3 bases, with 10 bases between. The CDR3 loop reads CASSLSRGDTEAFF. The DNA of the CDR3 is TGCGCCAGCAGCTTGTCCAGGGGCGACACTGAAGCTTTCTTT.